Included here is one T cell receptor (beta chain) sequence, with context. Method: immunoSEQ multiplex PCR; TCRdb's copy keeps in-frame clones and lacks some. Of 950,000 to 1,300,000 clones in the sample, roughly 75% were seen once. This record comes from a study of shared clonotypes between healthy human individuals. Germline CDR1 reads SNHLY; CDR2 reads FYNNEI. V lost 5 bases and J lost 0, with 14 bases in between. This CDR3 spans 16 amino acids. The sequenced sample consisted of memory CD4+ T cells sorted from blood. Sample subset: CD45RA-negative fraction. This clonotype was obtained from a man aged 18 to 30 in good health. V is TRBV2 and J is TRBJ1-3; tentatively, D is TRBD1 (6 bases). CDR3 nucleotide sequence: TGTGCCAGCAGTCTACTGACAGGCTACTCTGGAAACACCATATATTTT. The encoded protein is CASSLLTGYSGNTIYF. Using reference TRBV2 and TRBJ1-3 for the parts outside the CDR3, the full variable domain is EPEVTQTPSHQVTQMGQEVILRCVPISNHLYFYWYRQILGQKVEFLVSFYNNEISEKSEIFDDQFSVERPDGSNFTLKIRSTKLEDSAMYFCASSLLTGYSGNTIYFGEGSWLTVV.